This T cell receptor (beta chain) was sequenced during a study of shared clonotypes between healthy human individuals. Study findings and constraints: In general, naive subsets displayed greater estimated richness than memory subsets did.

This table comes from immunoSEQ multiplex PCR, and its TCRdb copy is limited to in-frame clones, with some not included. Of more than 2,000,000 clones in the sample, 85% to 95% were seen once. Naive CD45RA+ and memory CD45RA-negative subsets were split from CD4+ cells. The CDR3 runs to 17 residues. Trimming left V 5 bases short and J 4 bases short, with 21 bases between. The germline V gene has CDR1 LNHNV and CDR2 YYDKDF (reference sequence). About this clone: Its antigen is unknown.

Sequencing was done on a sample of naive CD4+ T cells sorted from blood. Subset described: CD45RA+ positively selected. The TCR comes from a man between 18 and 29 years old in good health. This chain links TRBV15 with TRBJ1-3, with a possible D match to TRBD1 (5 bases). CDR3: CATSADLPGAWGNTIYF. The CDR3 nucleotides are TGTGCCACCAGCGCCGACCTTCCCGGGGCGTGGGGAAACACCATATATTTT.